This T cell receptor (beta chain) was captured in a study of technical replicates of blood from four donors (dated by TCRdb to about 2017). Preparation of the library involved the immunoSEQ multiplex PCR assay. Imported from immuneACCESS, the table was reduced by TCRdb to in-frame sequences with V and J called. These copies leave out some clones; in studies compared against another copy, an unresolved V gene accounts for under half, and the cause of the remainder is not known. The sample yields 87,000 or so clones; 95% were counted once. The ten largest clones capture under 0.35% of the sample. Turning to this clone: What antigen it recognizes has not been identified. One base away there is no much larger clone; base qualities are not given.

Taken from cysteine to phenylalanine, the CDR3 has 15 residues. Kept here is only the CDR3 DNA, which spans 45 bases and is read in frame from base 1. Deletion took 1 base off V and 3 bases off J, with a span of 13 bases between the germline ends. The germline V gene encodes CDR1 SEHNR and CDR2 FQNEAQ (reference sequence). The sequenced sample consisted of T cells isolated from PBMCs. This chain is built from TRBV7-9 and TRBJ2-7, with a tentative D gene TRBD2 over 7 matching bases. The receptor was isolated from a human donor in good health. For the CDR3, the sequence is CASSLGGGAFYEQYF. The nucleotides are TGTGCCAGCAGCTTAGGGGGGGGCGCGTTCTACGAGCAGTACTTC.